The 29 T cell receptor beta chains below all came from one sample that was sequenced in a study of immune heterogeneity within non-small cell lung tumors. Bulk tumor genomic DNA was the template, and each sample received around 560 ng. Each primary tumor yielded several biopsies, collected far apart from one another at surgery. Patients had untreated, newly diagnosed non-small cell lung cancer and underwent curative surgery. For the TCR beta CDR3, multiplex PCR with 32 V and 13 J primers performed the amplification. Via MiXCR, TCRdb re-called the multiplex PCR reads, giving one row per CDR3 protein. Among about 3,100 distinct CDR3 sequences, 17% were seen once, and the ten largest hold roughly 18%. The sample was lung tumor tissue. All receptors derive from a man over 45 with non-small cell lung cancer.

By sample fraction, this clonotype is medium-sized. The chain uses TRBV27 and TRBJ2-1; 14 positions agree with TRBD2. The V gene end was trimmed by 4 bases and the J gene end by 8 bases; junction bases not matched to a gene: 7. Germline V gene lookup returns CDR1 MNHEY and CDR2 SMNVEV (reference sequence). The CDR3 length is 16 residues. The CDR3: CASSSRTSGRIDEQFF. CDR3 bases: TGTGCCAGCAGTTCAAGGACTAGCGGGAGGATCGATGAGCAGTTCTTC.

In this sample, this clonotype is medium-sized. The chain combines TRBV5-1 with TRBJ2-3; D tentatively fits TRBD1 or TRBD2 (5 bases each). Per the germline V gene, CDR1 is SGHRS and CDR2 is YFSETQ. V was trimmed by 0 bases and J by 5 bases, leaving 10 bases between them. This CDR3 is built from 14 residues. The CDR3 sequence is CASSLAAGRDTQYF. The CDR3, as DNA: TGCGCCAGCAGCTTGGCCGCAGGGAGAGATACGCAGTATTTT. The variable domain in full, with the rest retrieved from reference TRBV5-1 and TRBJ2-3, is KAGVTQTPRYLIKTRGQQVTLSCSPISGHRSVSWYQQTPGQGLQFLFEYFSETQRNKGNFPGRFSGRQFSNSRSEMNVSTLELGDSALYLCASSLAAGRDTQYFGPGTRLTVL.

With regard to this clonotype: This CDR3 fails to terminate in the conserved phenylalanine or tryptophan, so it likely reflects a read error. No DNA is shown, since the ends of the CDR3 on it are uncertain; the CDR3 is the one TCRdb lists. The chain employs TRBV27 and TRBJ2-3; the table calls TRBD2, which could not be checked here. The V gene's germline CDR1 is MNHEY and CDR2 SMNVEV (reference sequence). The CDR3 is 15 amino acids long, termini counted. The CDR3 loop is CASRPEEGYEQYFGP.

This clonotype was observed a few times. This clone may be a read error of a much larger clone one base away. V gene TRBV15 combines with J gene TRBJ1-3, with 8 bases aligning to TRBD1. The CDR3 is made up of 17 amino acids. CDR1 is LNHNV and CDR2 is YYDKDF in the germline V gene (reference sequence). In DNA form, the CDR3 reads TGTGCCACCATCAGAGTTCCCGGACAGGGTTACGGAAACACCATATATTTT. It is translated as CATIRVPGQGYGNTIYF.

Concerning this clonotype itself: A much larger clone differs by one base, so this may be a read error. J is TRBJ1-4 and V is TRBV4-1; TRBD1 aligns across 7 bases. The germline V gene encodes CDR1 MGHRA and CDR2 YSYEKL. This CDR3 is built from 15 residues. Here the CDR3 DNA reads TGCGCCAGCAAAAACTCGGACAGGTTTAATGAAGAACTGTTTTTT. Protein: CASKNSDRFNEELFF.

By frequency in the sample, this clonotype is medium-sized. The chain uses TRBV7-9 and TRBJ2-1; D may correspond to TRBD1 or TRBD2 (5 bases each). This CDR3 comprises 12 residues. The V gene's germline CDR1 is SEHNR and CDR2 FQNEAQ (reference sequence). Trimming stripped 3 bases from V and 9 bases from J, with 9 bases between. The CDR3 loop reads CASSFWGIEQFF. The CDR3 DNA sequence: TGTGCCAGCAGCTTCTGGGGGATTGAGCAGTTCTTC.

This clonotype has ten or more counts. This chain connects TRBV12-3 or TRBV12-4 to TRBJ2-1, with 9 positions matching TRBD2. V lost 3 bases, J lost 6 bases, and 3 bases stayed unmatched. The CDR3 runs to 14 residues. The CDR3 DNA sequence: TGTGCCAGCAGTTTGCGGGAGGGCCGCAATGAGCAGTTCTTC. It is translated as CASSLREGRNEQFF.

The V gene is TRBV29-1, the J gene TRBJ2-2, with TRBD2 identical over 8 bases. The length of the CDR3 is 14 residues. Germline V CDR1 and CDR2: SQVTM, ANQGSEA. Germline trimming cut 7 bases from V and 4 bases from J; bases unmatched to any gene: 8. The CDR3 here is CSARGGRSTGELFF. The CDR3 DNA reads TGCAGCGCCCGGGGGGGGAGAAGCACCGGGGAGCTGTTTTTT.

Of note for this clonotype: It may be a read error: a sequence one base away is much more abundant. This chain links TRBV19 with TRBJ2-5, with 13 bases that match TRBD2. CDR1 is LNHDA and CDR2 is SQIVND in the germline V gene (reference sequence). CDR3 length: 15 amino acids. DNA for the CDR3: TGTGTCAGTAGTCAAGGACTAGCGGGAGCGGGTCGTACCTGGTTC. As protein: CVSSQGLAGAGRTWF.

This clonotype was seen more than once but under ten times. A clone one base away is much larger, so this may be a read error. The chain employs TRBV28 and TRBJ2-3; D ambiguous. Looked up from germline, CDR1 is MDHEN and CDR2 is SYDVKM. The CDR3 covers 12 residues. For the CDR3, the DNA is TGTGCCAGCAGTTCGTCCACAGATACGCGGTATTTT. It translates to CASSSSTDTRYF. Using reference TRBV28 and TRBJ2-3 for the parts outside the CDR3, the full variable domain is DVKVTQSSRYLVKRTGEKVFLECVQDMDHENMFWYRQDPGLGLRLIYFSYDVKMKEKGDIPEGYSVSREKKERFSLILESASTNQTSMYLCASSSSTDTRYFGPGTRLTVL.

In the case of this clonotype: A read error is possible here, since a much larger clone lies one base away. The chain combines TRBV20-1 with TRBJ2-1; D unresolved. The CDR3 contains 15 residues. Germline values: CDR1 DFQATT, CDR2 SNEGSKA (reference sequence). V was pared by 2 bases and J by 7 bases, with 18 bases between. The CDR3, as DNA: TGCAGTGCTAGACACCCTACCTCGGGCATAAATGAGCAGTTCTTC. It yields the protein CSARHPTSGINEQFF.

This clonotype qualifies as medium-sized. The V call is TRBV7-8, the J call TRBJ2-7, with D hard to call. Germline loops: CDR1 SGHVS, CDR2 FQNEAQ. Trimming took off 2 bases at V and 2 bases at J, with 10 bases between the two ends. The CDR3 is 14 residues long. The CDR3: CASSLRMTTYEQYF. The CDR3 region has the DNA TGTGCCAGCAGCTTAAGGATGACAACCTACGAGCAGTACTTC.

V usage is TRBV5-6 and J usage is TRBJ1-2; tentative D call: TRBD1 (6 bases). Trimming stripped 1 base from V and 4 bases from J, with 17 bases between. CDR3 size: 16 residues. The germline V gene encodes CDR1 SGHDT and CDR2 YYEEEE. The DNA for the CDR3 is TGTGCCAGCAGCTTGAGAAAAACAGGGTCCGGCTATGGCTACACCTTC. Protein: CASSLRKTGSGYGYTF.

Within the sample, this clonotype is medium-sized. The chain recombines TRBV28 with TRBJ1-1; tentative D call: TRBD1 (6 bases). CDR1 is MDHEN and CDR2 is SYDVKM in the germline V gene. This CDR3 contains 14 residues. Trimming took 4 bases from V and 5 from J, leaving 14 bases between them. The CDR3 is CASSYPTGYTEAFF. In nucleotides, the CDR3 is TGTGCCAGCAGTTATCCGACAGGATATACTGAAGCTTTCTTT.

In the case of this clonotype: Germline is not matched at one junction end, which may reflect a read error. J is TRBJ1-3 and V is TRBV7-3; D remains ambiguous. The CDR3 has 12 amino acids. Germline V CDR1 and CDR2: SGHTA, FQGTGA. CDR3 residues: CASSHVGNTIYF. In DNA form, the CDR3 reads TGTGCAAGCAGCCATGTTGGAAACACCATATATTTT.

Within the sample, this clonotype is large. The rearrangement uses TRBV6-1 and TRBJ2-7; 7 bases align to TRBD1. The CDR3 has 17 amino acids. V lost 5 bases and J lost 1; bases outside the gene matches: 14. The germline V gene encodes CDR1 MNHNS and CDR2 SASEGT. CDR3 region: CASSYTPGQTSSYEQYF. The CDR3 DNA reads TGTGCCAGCAGTTACACGCCGGGACAGACTTCTTCCTACGAGCAGTACTTC.

A few counts support this clonotype. The chain has TRBV28 and TRBJ2-7; the D gene is possibly TRBD1 (5 bases). From germline, CDR1 is MDHEN and CDR2 SYDVKM. The CDR3 is 12 residues long. The V end was cut by 7 bases, the J end by 3 bases, with 10 bases between. The CDR3 DNA is TGTGCCAGCAACCAACAGGACTACGAGCAGTACTTC. Translated, it gives CASNQQDYEQYF.

This clonotype is classed as medium-sized. The CDR3 spells CASSGGPAGNQPQHF. The CDR3 DNA follows: TGTGCCAGCAGTGGTGGGCCGGCGGGTAATCAGCCCCAGCATTTT. The V call is TRBV2, the J call TRBJ1-5; no clear D. V was shortened by 4 bases and J by 4 bases, with 14 bases between the two germline ends. The germline CDR1 and CDR2 sequences are SNHLY and FYNNEI. This CDR3 region has 15 residues.

This clonotype is large by share. V usage is TRBV28 and J usage is TRBJ2-7, with 11 bases aligning to TRBD2. The length of the CDR3 is 14 residues. Germline trimming cut 6 bases from V and 1 base from J; bases unmatched to any gene: 2. Looked up from germline, CDR1 is MDHEN and CDR2 is SYDVKM. CDR3 region: CASRLAGGSYEQYF. Written as DNA, the CDR3 is TGTGCCAGCAGGTTAGCGGGAGGGTCCTACGAGCAGTACTTC.

This clonotype counts as medium-sized. This sequence joins TRBV7-9 and TRBJ1-1, with TRBD1 identical over 10 bases. Germline V gene sequence: CDR1 SEHNR, CDR2 FQNEAQ (reference sequence). V shed 1 base and J 1 base; nucleotides not matched to a gene: 0. The CDR3 is 15 residues long. DNA for the CDR3: TGTGCCAGCAGCTTAGGGACAGGGGGGAACACTGAAGCTTTCTTT. This encodes CASSLGTGGNTEAFF.

The chain links TRBV13 to TRBJ2-1; D remains ambiguous. This CDR3 contains 16 residues. Germline CDR1 is PRHDT and CDR2 is FYEKMQ (reference sequence). Deletions cut 2 bases from V and 0 bases from J, with 11 bases between. The CDR3 sequence: CASSLRGISSYNEQFF. CDR3 DNA sequence: TGTGCCAGCAGCTTACGTGGGATAAGCTCCTACAATGAGCAGTTCTTC.

The table lists this clonotype with a few counts. The chain couples TRBV6-1 to TRBJ2-7; TRBD1 is a possible D gene (6 bases). Germline V gene lookup returns CDR1 MNHNS and CDR2 SASEGT. CDR3 length: 15 residues. V lost 2 bases and J lost 3, with 14 bases in between. For the CDR3, the DNA is TGTGCCAGCAGTGAACCAAGGGACAATTTCTACGAGCAGTACTTC. This translates into CASSEPRDNFYEQYF.

This clonotype is medium-sized within its sample. This rearrangement joins TRBV6-1 to TRBJ1-5; D remains unclear. Germline V gene lookup returns CDR1 MNHNS and CDR2 SASEGT. V was trimmed by 2 bases and J by 0 bases, leaving 11 bases between them. This CDR3 is built from 16 residues. The CDR3 loop is CASSEFTGNSNQPQHF. The CDR3 DNA reads as TGTGCCAGCAGTGAATTTACCGGGAATAGCAATCAGCCCCAGCATTTT.

This clonotype was picked up many times. This sequence joins TRBV7-3 and TRBJ2-1; 8 bases align to TRBD1. CDR3 length equals 16 residues. Germline assignment: CDR1 SGHTA and CDR2 FQGTGA. J lost 0 bases, V lost 5 bases, and 6 bases had no gene match. The CDR3 is CASSPGGPSSYNEQFF. CDR3 in DNA: TGTGCCAGCAGCCCAGGGGGCCCGAGCTCCTACAATGAGCAGTTCTTC. The full variable domain, rest sourced from reference TRBV7-3 and TRBJ2-1, is GAGVSQTPSNKVTEKGKYVELRCDPISGHTALYWYRQSLGQGPEFLIYFQGTGAADDSGLPNDRFFAVRPEGSVSTLKIQRTERGDSAVYLCASSPGGPSSYNEQFFGPGTRLTVL.

The V call is TRBV4-2, the J call TRBJ2-2, with D hard to call. Germline CDR1 reads LGHNA; CDR2 reads YNFKEQ. Trimming left V 0 bases short and J 6 bases short, with 11 bases between. This CDR3 comprises 15 residues. This chain's CDR3 is CASSQEPKVPGELFF. CDR3 DNA: TGTGCCAGCAGCCAAGAGCCCAAGGTCCCCGGGGAGCTGTTTTTT.

Within the sample, this clonotype is medium-sized. This chain joins TRBV19 and TRBJ2-7; D not resolved. The CDR3 sequence is 14 residues long. Deletions cut 6 bases from V and 6 bases from J, with 18 bases between. Germline CDR1 is LNHDA and CDR2 is SQIVND (reference sequence). The CDR3 DNA follows: TGTGCCAGTAGAGGAAAGGACGGTCCGCGCGAGCAGTACTTC. It translates to CASRGKDGPREQYF. The full variable domain, rest sourced from reference TRBV19 and TRBJ2-7, is DGGITQSPKYLFRKEGQNVTLSCEQNLNHDAMYWYRQDPGQGLRLIYYSQIVNDFQKGDIAEGYSVSREKKESFPLTVTSAQKNPTAFYLCASRGKDGPREQYFGPGTRLTVT.

By sample fraction, this clonotype is medium-sized (0.01 to 0.1%). The chain employs TRBV7-6 and TRBJ2-2; D is unclear. The length of the CDR3 is 12 residues. Per germline, CDR1 SGHVS and CDR2 FNYEAQ. V was cut by 5 bases and J by 5 bases, with 6 bases left in between. The CDR3 loop is CASSRLTGELFF. The CDR3 DNA reads TGTGCCAGCAGCCGCCTGACCGGGGAGCTGTTTTTT. Using reference TRBV7-6 and TRBJ2-2 for the parts outside the CDR3, the full variable domain is GAGVSQSPRYKVTKRGQDVALRCDPISGHVSLYWYRQALGQGPEFLTYFNYEAQQDKSGLPNDRFSAERPEGSISTLTIQRTEQRDSAMYRCASSRLTGELFFGEGSRLTVL.

Remarks on this clonotype: This clone may be a read error of a much larger clone one base away. J is TRBJ2-1 and V is TRBV20-1; a weak D match, TRBD1 (6 bases). Germline V gene lookup returns CDR1 DFQATT and CDR2 SNEGSKA (reference sequence). This CDR3 contains 13 residues. The CDR3 nucleotides are TGCAGTGCTGGAGATTGGGACATCGGTGAGCAGTTCTTC. Translating it yields CSAGDWDIGEQFF.

A note on this clonotype: It may be a read error: a sequence one base away is much more abundant. The chain links TRBV11-3 to TRBJ2-1; D remains ambiguous. CDR1 and CDR2 from the germline V gene are SGHNT and YENEEA. With 0 bases removed from V and 2 bases from J, the gap between germline ends came to 5 bases. The CDR3 totals 14 residues. The CDR3 protein is CASSLDVPYNEQFF. The DNA for the CDR3 is TGTGCCAGCAGCTTAGATGTCCCCTACAATGAGCAGTTCTTC.